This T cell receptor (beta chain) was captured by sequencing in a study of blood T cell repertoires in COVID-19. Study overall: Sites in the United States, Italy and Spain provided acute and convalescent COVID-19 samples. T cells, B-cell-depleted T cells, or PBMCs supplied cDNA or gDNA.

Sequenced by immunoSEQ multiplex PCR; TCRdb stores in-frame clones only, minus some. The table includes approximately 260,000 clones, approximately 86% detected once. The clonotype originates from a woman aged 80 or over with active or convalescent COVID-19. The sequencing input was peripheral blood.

The CDR3, as DNA: TGTGCCAGCCGGGACAGGGAATTGAACACTGAAGCTTTCTTT. It encodes CASRDRELNTEAFF. The V and J genes are TRBV6-5 and TRBJ1-1; 9 bases line up with TRBD1. The CDR3 loop spans 14 amino acids. V dropped 8 bases and J dropped 0; count of bases not matched to a gene: 4. The germline V gene encodes CDR1 MNHEY and CDR2 SVGAGI.